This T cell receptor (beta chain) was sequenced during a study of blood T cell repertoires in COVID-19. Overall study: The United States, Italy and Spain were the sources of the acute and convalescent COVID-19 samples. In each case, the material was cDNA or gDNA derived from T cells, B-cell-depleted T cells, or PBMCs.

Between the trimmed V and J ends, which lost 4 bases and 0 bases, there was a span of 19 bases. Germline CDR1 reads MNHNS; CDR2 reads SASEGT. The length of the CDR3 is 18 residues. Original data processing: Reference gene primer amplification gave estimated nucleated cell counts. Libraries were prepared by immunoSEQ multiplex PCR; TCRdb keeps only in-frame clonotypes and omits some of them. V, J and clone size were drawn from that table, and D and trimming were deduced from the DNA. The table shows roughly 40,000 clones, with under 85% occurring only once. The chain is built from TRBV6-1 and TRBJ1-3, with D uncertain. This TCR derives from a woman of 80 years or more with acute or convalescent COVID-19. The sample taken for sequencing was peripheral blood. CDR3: CASSANKLWRGSGNTIYF. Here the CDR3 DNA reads TGTGCCAGCAGTGCCAACAAACTCTGGCGGGGCTCTGGAAACACCATATATTTT.